The T cell receptor (beta chain) under discussion was sequenced for a study of T-cell reconstitution after alpha-beta-depleted transplantation in children. Unique molecular identifiers were incorporated when the TCRbeta library was constructed. TCRdb reprocessed the PCR reads via MiXCR and lists one record per CDR3 protein. The table has over 70,000 distinct CDR3 sequences, 12% seen once. The CDR3 runs 14 residues. Germline CDR1 and CDR2: SGHTA and FQGNSA. The V and J ends lost 1 base and 3 bases respectively, with 7 bases between them. This clonotype was picked up many times. The clonotype was recovered from a human donor who donated a stem cell graft to a child with inherited bone marrow failure. The genes are TRBV7-2 and TRBJ2-1; D not certain. The specimen was PBMCs from the stem cell graft donor, collected from the stem cell graft. The DNA of the CDR3 is TGTGCCAGCAGCTTAGAGGCATACTACAATGAGCAGTTCTTC. This gives the protein CASSLEAYYNEQFF.